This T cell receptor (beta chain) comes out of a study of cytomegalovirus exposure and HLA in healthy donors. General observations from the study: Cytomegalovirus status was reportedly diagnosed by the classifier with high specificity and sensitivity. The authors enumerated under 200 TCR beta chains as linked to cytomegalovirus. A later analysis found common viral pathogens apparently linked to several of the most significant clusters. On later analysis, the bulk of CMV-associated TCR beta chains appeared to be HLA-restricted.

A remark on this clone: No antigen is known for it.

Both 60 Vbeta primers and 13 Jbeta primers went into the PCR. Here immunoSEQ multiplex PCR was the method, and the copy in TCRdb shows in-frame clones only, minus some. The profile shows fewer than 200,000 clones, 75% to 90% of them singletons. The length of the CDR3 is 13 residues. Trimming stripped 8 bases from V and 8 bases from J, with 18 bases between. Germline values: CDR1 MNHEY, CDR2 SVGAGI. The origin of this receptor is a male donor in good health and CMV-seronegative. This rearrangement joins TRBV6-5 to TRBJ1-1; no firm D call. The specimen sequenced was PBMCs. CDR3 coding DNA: TGTGCCAGCCATACAAACGTGGGCAGAGAAGCTTTCTTT. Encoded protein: CASHTNVGREAFF.